This entry lists 9 T cell receptor beta chains sequenced from one sample in a study of CD8+CD57+ T cells in acquired aplastic anemia. Investigators profiled TCR beta VDJ and CDR3 from genomic DNA template. MiXCR was run by TCRdb on the reads, yielding one entry per CDR3 protein. In the table there are about 100,000 distinct CDR3 sequences, less than 65% of which are singletons. Sequenced material: sorted CD4+, CD8+, or CD8+CD57+ T cells (not recorded which) from PBMCs. The receptors derive from a human donor in good health, serving as a control.

The CDR3 loop reads CSAREPPSTQYF. In nucleotides, the CDR3 is TGCAGTGCTAGAGAACCACCAAGTACGCAGTATTTT. The chain joins TRBV20-1 to TRBJ2-3, with no clear D. Between the trimmed V and J ends, which lost 0 bases and 8 bases, there was a span of 9 bases. Looked up from germline, CDR1 is DFQATT and CDR2 is SNEGSKA (reference sequence). The CDR3 consists of 12 residues.

The chain links TRBV11-2 to TRBJ2-5, with 9 positions matching TRBD1. The J segment lost 5 bases and the V segment lost 1 base, leaving 11 bases of the junction unmatched. This CDR3 region has 17 residues. The germline V gene encodes CDR1 SGHAT and CDR2 FQNNGV. The CDR3 loop is CASSLGDRDRVRETQYF. The DNA for the CDR3 is TGTGCCAGCAGCTTAGGGGACCGGGACAGGGTCCGGGAGACCCAGTACTTC.

This clonotype was detected once. The chain has TRBV7-8 and TRBJ1-6; tentative D call: TRBD1 (6 bases). Trimming took 6 bases from V and 3 from J, leaving 18 bases between them. The CDR3 is made up of 17 amino acids. In germline, CDR1 is SGHVS, CDR2 FQNEAQ. CDR3 region: CASSLTSGGYYNSPLHF. The CDR3 bases are TGTGCCAGCAGTTTAACTAGCGGGGGCTACTATAATTCACCCCTCCACTTT.

The J gene is TRBJ1-2, the V gene TRBV2; D possibly corresponds to TRBD1 (6 bases). Trimming left V 6 bases short and J 4 bases short, with 12 bases between. Per germline, CDR1 SNHLY and CDR2 FYNNEI. The CDR3 runs 13 residues. The CDR3 coding sequence is TGTGCCAGCAGGGGGGACATCCCCTATGGCTACACCTTC. It codes for CASRGDIPYGYTF.

Concerning this clonotype: One end of the junction varies from germline; a read error may be responsible. The V call is TRBV9, the J call TRBJ2-7, with TRBD1 identical over 10 bases. Germline CDR1 and CDR2: SGDLS and YYNGEE. This CDR3 is built from 15 residues. CDR3 sequence reads: CASSGTGDSSYEQHF. CDR3 DNA: TGTGCTAGCAGCGGGACAGGGGATAGCTCCTACGAGCAGCACTTC. The whole variable domain, remainder taken from reference TRBV9 and TRBJ2-7, is DSGVTQTPKHLITATGQRVTLRCSPRSGDLSVYWYQQSLDQGLQFLIQYYNGEERAKGNILERFSAQQFPDLHSELNLSSLELGDSALYFCASSGTGDSSYEQHFGPGTRLTVT.

The table lists this clonotype with a few counts. CDR3 sequence: CSANTDRGSYEQYF. The DNA for the CDR3 is TGCAGTGCTAACACAGACAGGGGATCCTACGAGCAGTACTTC. This chain uses TRBV20-1 with TRBJ2-7; 8 bases agree with TRBD1. This CDR3 has 14 residues. Germline V gene data show CDR1 as DFQATT and CDR2 as SNEGSKA (reference sequence). J lost 1 base, V lost 4 bases, and 6 bases had no gene match.

This clonotype was seen at least ten times. The CDR3 DNA follows: TGTGCCAGCAGTATCCAAGGGGGGTTAACGGAATACAATGAGCAGTTCTTC. This sequence encodes CASSIQGGLTEYNEQFF. The V call is TRBV25-1, the J call TRBJ2-1; possibly TRBD1 or TRBD2 for D (6 bases each). Deletions cut 5 bases from V and 4 bases from J, with 21 bases between. The CDR3 contains 17 residues. Germline lookup yields CDR1 MGHDK and CDR2 SYGVNS.

Regarding this clonotype: Here the CDR3 omits its conserved ending phenylalanine or tryptophan, so a read error is the likely source. The DNA is omitted, as the CDR3 cannot be located on it reliably, and the CDR3 follows TCRdb's listing. The chain links TRBV24-1 to TRBJ1-5. Germline lookup yields CDR1 KGHDR and CDR2 SFDVKD. The CDR3 is 16 amino acids long, termini counted. Here the CDR3 reads CAILGKFEWQSAPAFD.

V gene TRBV29-1 combines with J gene TRBJ2-1; 9 bases align to TRBD1. The germline V gene encodes CDR1 SQVTM and CDR2 ANQGSEA. CDR3 size: 12 residues. The CDR3 DNA reads as TGCGCCGGGACAGGGAGACGGCATGAGCAGTTCTTC. Encoded protein: CAGTGRRHEQFF.